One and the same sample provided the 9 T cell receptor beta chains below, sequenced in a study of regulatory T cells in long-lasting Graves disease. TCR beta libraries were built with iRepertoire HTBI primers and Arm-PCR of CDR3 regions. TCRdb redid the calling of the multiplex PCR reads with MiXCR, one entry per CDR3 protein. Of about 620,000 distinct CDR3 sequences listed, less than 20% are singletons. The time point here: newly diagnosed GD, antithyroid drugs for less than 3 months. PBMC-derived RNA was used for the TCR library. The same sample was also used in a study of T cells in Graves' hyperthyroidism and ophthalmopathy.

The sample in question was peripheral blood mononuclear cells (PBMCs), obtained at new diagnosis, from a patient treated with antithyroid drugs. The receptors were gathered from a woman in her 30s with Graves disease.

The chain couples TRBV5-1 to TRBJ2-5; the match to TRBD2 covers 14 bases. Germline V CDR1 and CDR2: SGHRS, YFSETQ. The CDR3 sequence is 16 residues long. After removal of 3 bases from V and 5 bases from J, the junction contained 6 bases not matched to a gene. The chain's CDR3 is CASSSGLAGVGETQYF. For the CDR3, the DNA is TGCGCCAGCAGCTCGGGACTAGCGGGAGTTGGGGAGACCCAGTACTTC.

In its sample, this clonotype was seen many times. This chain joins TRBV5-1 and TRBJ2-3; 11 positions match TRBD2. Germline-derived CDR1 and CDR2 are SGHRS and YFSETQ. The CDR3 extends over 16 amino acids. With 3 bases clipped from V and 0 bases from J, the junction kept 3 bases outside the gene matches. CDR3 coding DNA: TGCGCCAGCAGCTCCTTAGCGGGAGGGAGCACAGATACGCAGTATTTT. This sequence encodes CASSSLAGGSTDTQYF. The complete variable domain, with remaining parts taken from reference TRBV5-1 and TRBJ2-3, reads KAGVTQTPRYLIKTRGQQVTLSCSPISGHRSVSWYQQTPGQGLQFLFEYFSETQRNKGNFPGRFSGRQFSNSRSEMNVSTLELGDSALYLCASSSLAGGSTDTQYFGPGTRLTVL.

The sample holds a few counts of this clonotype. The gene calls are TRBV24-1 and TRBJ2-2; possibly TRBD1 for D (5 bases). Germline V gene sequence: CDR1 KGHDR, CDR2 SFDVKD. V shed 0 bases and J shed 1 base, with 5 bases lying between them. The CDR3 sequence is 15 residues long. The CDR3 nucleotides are TGTGCCACCAGTGATTTGGGACAGAACACCGGGGAGCTGTTTTTT. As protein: CATSDLGQNTGELFF.

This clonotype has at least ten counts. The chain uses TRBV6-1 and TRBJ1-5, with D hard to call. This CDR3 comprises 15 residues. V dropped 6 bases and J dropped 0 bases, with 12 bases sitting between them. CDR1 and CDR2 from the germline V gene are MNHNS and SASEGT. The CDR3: CASRLSRNSNQPQHF. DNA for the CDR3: TGTGCCAGCAGGTTGAGCAGGAATAGCAATCAGCCCCAGCATTTT.

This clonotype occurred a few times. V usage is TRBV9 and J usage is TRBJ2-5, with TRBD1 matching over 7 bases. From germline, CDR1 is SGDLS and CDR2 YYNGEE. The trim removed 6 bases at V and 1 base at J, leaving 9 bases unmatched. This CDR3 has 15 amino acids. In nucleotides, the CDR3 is TGTGCCAGCAACAGGGGTGATGTGTCCCAAGAGACCCAGTACTTC. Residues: CASNRGDVSQETQYF.

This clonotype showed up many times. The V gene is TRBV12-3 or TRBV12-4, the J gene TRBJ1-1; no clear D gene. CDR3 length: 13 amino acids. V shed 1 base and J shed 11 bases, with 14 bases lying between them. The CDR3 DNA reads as TGTGCCAGCAGTTTAGGTATGGACCCGGGGGCTTTCTTT. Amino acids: CASSLGMDPGAFF.

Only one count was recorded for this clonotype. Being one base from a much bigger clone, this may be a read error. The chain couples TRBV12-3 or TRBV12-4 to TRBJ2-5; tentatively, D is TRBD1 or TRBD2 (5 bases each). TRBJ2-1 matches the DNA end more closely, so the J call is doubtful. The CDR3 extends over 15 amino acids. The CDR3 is CASSLGTTVQETQFF. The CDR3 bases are TGTGCCAGCAGTTTGGGGACCACTGTCCAAGAGACCCAGTTCTTC.

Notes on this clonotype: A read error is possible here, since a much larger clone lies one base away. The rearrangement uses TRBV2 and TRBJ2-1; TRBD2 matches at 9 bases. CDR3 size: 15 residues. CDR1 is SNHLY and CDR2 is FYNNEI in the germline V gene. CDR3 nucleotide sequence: TGTGCCAGCAGTGACTTGGCGGGAGGGTACAATGAGCAGCTCTTC. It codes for CASSDLAGGYNEQLF. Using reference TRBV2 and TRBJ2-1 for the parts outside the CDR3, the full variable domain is EPEVTQTPSHQVTQMGQEVILRCVPISNHLYFYWYRQILGQKVEFLVSFYNNEISEKSEIFDDQFSVERPDGSNFTLKIRSTKLEDSAMYFCASSDLAGGYNEQLFGPGTRLTVL.

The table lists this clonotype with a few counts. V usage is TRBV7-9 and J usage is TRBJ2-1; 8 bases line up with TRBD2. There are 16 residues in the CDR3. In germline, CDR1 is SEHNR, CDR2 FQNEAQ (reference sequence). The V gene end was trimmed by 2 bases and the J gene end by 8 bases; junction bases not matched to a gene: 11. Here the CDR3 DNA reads TGTGCCAGCAGCTTAAATCCCGCCGCGGGAGGAGATGAGCAGTTCTTC. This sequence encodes CASSLNPAAGGDEQFF.